This T cell receptor (beta chain) was sequenced during a study of T cells in localized non-small cell lung cancer. Regarding the study as a whole: Appearance in adjacent lung was seen for a median approximately 58 of the top 100 tumor clones. Adjacent uninvolved lung tissue had the highest T cell clonality, exceeding tumor.

V lost 0 bases, J lost 3 bases, and 6 bases stayed unmatched. There are 16 residues in the CDR3. The data were produced by immunoSEQ multiplex PCR, yet TCRdb's version contains in-frame clones alone and is incomplete. Here the sample spans about 6,100 clones, roughly 87% being singletons. About this clone: Its target is unknown.

The V gene is TRBV23-1, the J gene TRBJ2-7; 9 nucleotides match TRBD1. TRBV23-1 qualifies as an ORF whose function is uncertain. This clonotype was sampled from a male donor older than 55 with stage I lung adenocarcinoma. Source: peripheral blood, taken before any cancer treatment. The DNA for the CDR3 is TGCGCCAGCAGTCAATCGCCGCCGGGACAGGGCTACGAGCAGTACGTC. This translates into CASSQSPPGQGYEQYV.